A selection of T cell receptor beta chains follows, all from one sample in a study of cytomegalovirus exposure and HLA in healthy donors. This table comes from immunoSEQ multiplex PCR, and its TCRdb copy is limited to in-frame clones, with some not included. The table shows about 150,000 clones, with over 75% occurring only once. The sequencing input was PBMCs. Receptor source: a man younger than 45 in good health and CMV-seropositive. Both conserved end residues are part of each CDR3. The D gene is left open where the match is weak. Size is stated for part of the rows, as once, few or many counts, or as a class when the clone is expanded.

TRBJ2-7 - - TRBV7-8 CASSLARGDYEQYF TGTGCCAGCAGCTTAGCCAGGGGGGATTACGAGCAGTACTTC
TRBJ1-1 - - TRBV6-6 CASSSRQSSTEAFF TGTGCCAGCAGCTCCAGACAGTCGAGCACTGAAGCTTTCTTT
TRBJ2-7 - - TRBV28 CASRARERGF TGTGCCAGCAGGGCTCGGGAGAGAGGGTTC
TRBJ2-2 once - TRBV5-1 CASSLASQGAGELFF TGCGCCAGCAGCTTGGCCTCACAGGGAGCCGGGGAGCTGTTTTTT
TRBJ2-7 once - TRBV6-5 CASSSEQGESCEQYF TGTGCCAGCAGTTCGGAACAGGGTGAGTCCTGCGAGCAGTACTTC
TRBJ2-7 few - TRBV2 CASSDTYEQYF TGTGCCAGCAGTGACACCTACGAGCAGTACTTC
TRBJ1-3 - TRBD1 TRBV19 CASSRQGTGNTIYF TGTGCCAGTAGTAGACAGGGGACTGGAAACACCATATATTTT
TRBJ2-3 - TRBD1 TRBV7-9 CASSPGSLQGSLRVTQYF TGTGCCAGCAGCCCCGGAAGCTTACAGGGGTCCCTCAGGGTTACGCAGTATTTT
TRBJ2-3 - TRBD1 TRBV2 CASNSQGAGTDTQYF TGTGCCAGCAACTCACAGGGGGCTGGCACAGATACGCAGTATTTT
TRBJ1-5 - - TRBV19 CASSNSFSNQPQHF TGTGCCAGTAGTAATAGCTTTAGCAATCAGCCCCAGCATTTT
TRBJ2-1 - - TRBV6-5 CASSYSLETYNEQFF TGTGCCAGCAGTTACTCGCTCGAGACTTACAATGAGCAGTTCTTC
TRBJ2-7 - - TRBV7-6 CASSLVGGGYEQYF TGTGCCAGCAGCTTAGTGGGTGGAGGCTACGAGCAGTACTTC
TRBJ2-7 - TRBD1 TRBV28 CASSLPRGNEQYF TGTGCCAGCAGTTTACCCAGGGGGAACGAGCAGTACTTC
TRBJ2-5 - TRBD2 TRBV5-1 CASRTTGTSGGGETQYF TGCGCCAGCAGGACGACCGGGACTAGCGGGGGGGGAGAGACCCAGTACTTC
TRBJ1-1 - - TRBV11-2 CASSFLEGPTEAFF TGTGCCAGCAGCTTCTTGGAGGGGCCCACTGAAGCTTTCTTT
TRBJ2-1 - TRBD2 TRBV7-8 CASSFTSGLYNEQFF TGTGCCAGCAGCTTTACTAGCGGCCTCTACAATGAGCAGTTCTTC
TRBJ2-1 once TRBD2 TRBV19 CASSVTSGGYNEQFF TGTGCCAGTAGTGTTACTAGCGGGGGGTACAATGAGCAGTTCTTC
TRBJ2-6 - TRBD1 TRBV15 CATSVRQGPGANVLTF TGTGCCACCAGCGTCAGACAGGGTCCTGGGGCCAACGTCCTGACTTTC
TRBJ1-1 - - TRBV29-1 CSGTAGGTEAFF TGCAGCGGGACAGCGGGAGGCACTGAAGCTTTCTTT
TRBJ1-6 - - TRBV28 CASRADLNSPLHF TGTGCCAGCAGAGCGGATTTGAATTCACCCCTCCACTTT
TRBJ2-7 - TRBD1 TRBV11-2 CASSLGPTGIEQYF TGTGCCAGCAGCTTAGGCCCGACAGGGATCGAGCAGTACTTC
TRBJ1-1 - - TRBV9 CASSVVPSTEAFF TGTGCCAGCAGCGTAGTCCCTAGTACTGAAGCTTTCTTT
TRBJ1-1 - TRBD1 TRBV2 CASRQGAILNTEAFF TGTGCCAGCAGACAGGGGGCGATTTTGAACACTGAAGCTTTCTTT
TRBJ1-3 - - TRBV30 CAWSTPDRNGNTIYF TGTGCCTGGAGTACACCGGACAGAAATGGAAACACCATATATTTT
TRBJ2-1 - - TRBV11-2 CASSFTRGDNEQFF TGTGCCAGCAGCTTCACCAGGGGGGACAATGAGCAGTTCTTC
TRBJ2-1 - TRBD2 TRBV28 CASNGLAGGYYGNEQFF TGTGCCAGCAACGGACTAGCGGGAGGGTATTATGGGAATGAGCAGTTCTTC
TRBJ1-2 once - TRBV28 CASSLIGEHYGYTF TGTGCCAGCAGTTTAATCGGGGAACACTATGGCTACACCTTC
TRBJ1-5 few TRBD1 TRBV30 CAWSFGQGVSSNQPQHF TGTGCCTGGAGTTTCGGACAGGGAGTCTCTAGCAATCAGCCCCAGCATTTT
TRBJ1-2 - - TRBV6-5 CASSYSGLGDYGYTF TGTGCCAGCAGTTACTCGGGACTGGGAGACTATGGCTACACCTTC
TRBJ2-7 - TRBD1 TRBV5-6 CASSSDRVLEQYF TGTGCCAGCAGCTCGGACAGGGTCCTCGAGCAGTACTTC
TRBJ2-6 - - TRBV30 CAWSLGGSGANVLTF TGTGCCTGGAGTCTAGGCGGCTCTGGGGCCAACGTCCTGACTTTC
TRBJ2-6 once TRBD1 TRBV27 CASSLTGPGANGLTF TGTGCCAGCAGTTTGACAGGGCCTGGGGCCAACGGCCTGACTTTC
TRBJ1-4 - - TRBV30 CAWMTQGPNEKLFF TGTGCCTGGATGACACAGGGTCCTAATGAAAAACTGTTTTTT
TRBJ2-3 once - TRBV13 CASSARDAGSTDTQYF TGTGCCAGCAGTGCGAGGGATGCGGGGAGCACAGATACGCAGTATTTT
TRBJ1-1 few - TRBV6-5 CASSRWGGNTEAFF TGTGCCAGCAGTCGCTGGGGGGGAAACACTGAAGCTTTCTTT
TRBJ2-2 - TRBD2 TRBV6-1 CASSGRLAGMNTGELFF TGTGCCAGCAGTGGGAGACTAGCGGGAATGAACACCGGGGAGCTGTTTTTT
TRBJ2-7 - TRBD1 TRBV7-2 CASSFRQGQPYEQYF TGTGCCAGCAGCTTTAGACAGGGGCAACCCTACGAGCAGTACTTC
TRBJ1-1 few - TRBV28 CASSHSGGMNTEAFF TGTGCCAGCAGCCATTCGGGGGGAATGAACACTGAAGCTTTCTTT
TRBJ2-7 few - TRBV14 CASSLYSYEQYF TGTGCCAGCAGCCTCTACTCCTACGAGCAGTACTTC
TRBJ2-7 - TRBD2 TRBV5-1 CASSLTSGSNEQCF TGCGCCAGCAGCTTGACTAGCGGATCTAACGAGCAGTGCTTC
TRBJ1-2 few - TRBV5-4 CASSPGYGYTF TGTGCCAGCAGCCCGGGCTATGGCTACACCTTC
TRBJ1-3 - - TRBV6-5 CASSYGQSGNTIYF TGTGCCAGCAGTTACGGACAAAGTGGAAACACCATATATTTT
TRBJ2-3 few TRBD1 TRBV11-3 CASSRGTANTDTQYF TGTGCCAGCAGCCGAGGGACAGCGAACACAGATACGCAGTATTTT
TRBJ2-3 - TRBD2 TRBV27 CASSSRTSGRATDTQYF TGTGCCAGCAGTTCTCGGACTAGCGGGAGGGCTACAGATACGCAGTATTTT
TRBJ2-3 - TRBD1 TRBV18 CASSPPTGGTDTQYF TGTGCCAGCTCACCCCCGACAGGGGGCACAGATACGCAGTATTTT
TRBJ1-2 - - TRBV28 CASTGEGNYGYTF TGTGCCAGCACAGGGGAAGGTAACTATGGCTACACCTTC
TRBJ2-5 once - TRBV6-5 CASSQTTGLETQYF TGTGCCAGCAGCCAGACGACAGGATTGGAGACCCAGTACTTC
TRBJ2-3 - - TRBV19 CASSLGRRGDTQYF TGTGCCAGTAGTTTGGGACGCCGGGGGGATACGCAGTATTTT
TRBJ2-1 - TRBD1 TRBV5-4 CASSLAKGTGGGEQFF TGTGCCAGCAGCTTGGCCAAAGGGACAGGGGGCGGTGAGCAGTTCTTC
TRBJ2-7 - TRBD2 TRBV30 CAWGTSSYEQYF TGTGCCTGGGGGACTAGTAGTTACGAGCAGTACTTC